This entry lists 16 T cell receptor beta chains sequenced from one sample in a study of Ad26.COV2.S vaccination and SARS-CoV-2 variants. Libraries were prepared by immunoSEQ multiplex PCR; TCRdb keeps only in-frame clonotypes and omits some of them. The table includes approximately 450,000 clones, over 75% detected once. Treatment here: some 19 received Ad26.COV2.S at low or high dose, single or two shots; about 5 received placebo; per-sample allocation not given. Repertoires come from day 63 after the first vaccine or placebo injection. The source was peripheral blood, collected in a trial of Ad26.COV2.S vaccine versus placebo. These TCRs come from a person aged 18 to 65 who received the Ad26.COV2.S COVID-19 vaccine or a placebo.

The gene calls are TRBV7-3 and TRBJ2-1, with TRBD2 matching 10 bases. The germline gives CDR1 SGHTA, CDR2 FQGTGA. Losses at the gene ends were 5 bases for V and 8 bases for J; bases not matched to a gene: 6. The CDR3 has 14 residues. CDR3 bases: TGTGCCAGCAGCCTAGCGGGAGTTCGTCATGAGCAGTTCTTC. This sequence encodes CASSLAGVRHEQFF. Looking up the rest from reference TRBV7-3 and TRBJ2-1 gives the full variable domain: GAGVSQTPSNKVTEKGKYVELRCDPISGHTALYWYRQSLGQGPEFLIYFQGTGAADDSGLPNDRFFAVRPEGSVSTLKIQRTERGDSAVYLCASSLAGVRHEQFFGPGTRLTVL.

The CDR3 sequence: CASRGRTPTSGVIPYEQYF. The DNA of the CDR3 is TGCGCCAGCAGGGGAAGGACACCGACTAGCGGGGTAATACCCTACGAGCAGTACTTC. The chain recombines TRBV5-1 with TRBJ2-7, with 11 bases lining up with TRBD2. V gave up 5 bases and J gave up 2 bases; unmatched junction bases: 18. The germline V gene has CDR1 SGHRS and CDR2 YFSETQ. The CDR3 has 19 residues.

The genes are TRBV7-2 and TRBJ2-1; D is undetermined. Germline values: CDR1 SGHTA, CDR2 FQGNSA. The CDR3 is made up of 13 amino acids. Trimming took off 3 bases at V and 8 bases at J, with 11 bases between the two ends. The CDR3 protein is CASSLVRPHEQFF. The CDR3 DNA is TGTGCCAGCAGCTTGGTCCGCCCCCATGAGCAGTTCTTC. Drawing the rest from reference TRBV7-2 and TRBJ2-1, the complete variable domain is GAGVSQSPSNKVTEKGKDVELRCDPISGHTALYWYRQSLGQGLEFLIYFQGNSAPDKSGLPSDRFSAERTGGSVSTLTIQRTQQEDSAVYLCASSLVRPHEQFFGPGTRLTVL.

This rearrangement joins TRBV2 to TRBJ1-4, with 9 bases lining up with TRBD1. V was clipped by 7 bases and J by 8 bases; unmatched bases: 11. The CDR3 extends over 15 amino acids. Germline V CDR1 and CDR2: SNHLY, FYNNEI. This CDR3 reads CASTLTGQGNEKLFF. In nucleotides, the CDR3 is TGTGCCAGCACCCTGACTGGACAGGGGAACGAAAAACTGTTTTTT.

CDR3 DNA: TGCGCCAGCAGCTTAAATCAGGGATCTAACACCGGGGAGCTGTTTTTT. Translation gives CASSLNQGSNTGELFF. The rearrangement links TRBV5-1 to TRBJ2-2; possible D gene TRBD1, 5 bases. This CDR3 spans 16 amino acids. Trimming shortened V by 2 bases and J by 2 bases, and 13 bases separated the two germline ends. The V gene's germline CDR1 is SGHRS and CDR2 YFSETQ. The whole variable domain, filled in from reference TRBV5-1 and TRBJ2-2, reads KAGVTQTPRYLIKTRGQQVTLSCSPISGHRSVSWYQQTPGQGLQFLFEYFSETQRNKGNFPGRFSGRQFSNSRSEMNVSTLELGDSALYLCASSLNQGSNTGELFFGEGSRLTVL.

V gene TRBV18 combines with J gene TRBJ2-7, with D perhaps TRBD1 or TRBD2 (5 bases each). V shed 2 bases and J shed 6 bases, with 11 bases lying between them. Germline V lookup: CDR1 KGHSH, CDR2 LQKENI. There are 13 residues in the CDR3. For the CDR3, the DNA is TGTGCCAGCTCACCAGGGACCCAGGCCGAGCAGTACTTC. Amino acids: CASSPGTQAEQYF.

This chain connects TRBV28 to TRBJ1-1, with D maybe TRBD1 (5 bases). The CDR3 consists of 16 residues. The germline V gene has CDR1 MDHEN and CDR2 SYDVKM. V lost 6 bases to trimming and J lost 3 bases, with 20 bases between them. CDR3 coding DNA: TGTGCCAGCAGGACTGCTGCGGGGCTTTATTACACTGAAGCTTTCTTT. It encodes CASRTAAGLYYTEAFF.

The chain has TRBV6-5 and TRBJ2-2; 9 nucleotides align to TRBD1. Germline CDR1 MNHEY, CDR2 SVGAGI. V dropped 5 bases and J dropped 6; count of bases not matched to a gene: 7. This CDR3 is built from 15 residues. This CDR3 is CASSRTGVMPGELFF. The CDR3, as DNA: TGTGCCAGCAGTCGGACAGGGGTCATGCCCGGGGAGCTGTTTTTT.

The rearrangement joins TRBV6-2 or TRBV6-3 to TRBJ1-1; D is possibly TRBD1 (5 bases). Trimming cost V 5 bases and J 4 bases, with 20 bases left between them. This CDR3 spans 16 amino acids. CDR1 is MNHEY and CDR2 is SVGEGT in the germline V gene. The CDR3 DNA sequence: TGTGCCAGCAGTACCCCCGGGACGACGTCGAGCACTGAAGCTTTCTTT. Protein sequence: CASSTPGTTSSTEAFF.

J is TRBJ2-2 and V is TRBV9; TRBD1 might be the D (6 bases). This CDR3 is 14 amino acids long. Germline V gene data show CDR1 as SGDLS and CDR2 as YYNGEE. The V end lost 0 bases, the J end lost 5 bases, and 8 bases lay between the germline ends. CDR3 nucleotides: TGTGCCAGCAGCGTAGGGGGGCCGACCGGGGAGCTGTTTTTT. This codes for CASSVGGPTGELFF.

The chain carries TRBV29-1 and TRBJ1-2; TRBD1 matches 7 bases. The germline gives CDR1 SQVTM, CDR2 ANQGSEA. V trimming: 5 bases; J trimming: 2 bases; junction bases outside the gene matches: 8. The CDR3 covers 14 residues. CDR3 sequence reads: CSVHMGTVNYGYTF. CDR3 sequence (DNA): TGCAGCGTTCACATGGGGACAGTCAACTATGGCTACACCTTC.

The chain couples TRBV18 to TRBJ1-3; perhaps TRBD1 as D (5 bases). Germline V gene data show CDR1 as KGHSH and CDR2 as LQKENI. The CDR3 runs 15 residues. Trimming stripped 3 bases from V and 0 bases from J, with 9 bases between. The CDR3 region has the DNA TGTGCCAGCTCACCGACAGCGAGCTCTGGAAACACCATATATTTT. This encodes CASSPTASSGNTIYF. The full variable domain, with the rest looked up from reference TRBV18 and TRBJ1-3, is NAGVMQNPRHLVRRRGQEARLRCSPMKGHSHVYWYRQLPEEGLKFMVYLQKENIIDESGMPKERFSAEFPKEGPSILRIQQVVRGDSAAYFCASSPTASSGNTIYFGEGSWLTVV.

The rearrangement joins TRBV9 to TRBJ1-1; D is undetermined. Trimming cost V 0 bases and J 6 bases, with 12 bases left between them. This CDR3 region has 14 residues. In germline, CDR1 is SGDLS, CDR2 YYNGEE. The CDR3 DNA is TGTGCCAGCAGCGTAGATGGGTTAATGGCTGAAGCTTTCTTT. Translated: CASSVDGLMAEAFF.

This clone has a handful of counts. The chain recombines TRBV10-3 with TRBJ1-6; 8 nucleotides match TRBD1. The CDR3 sequence is 15 residues long. V lost 1 base and J lost 10; bases outside the gene matches: 6. Germline V CDR1 and CDR2: ENHRY, SYGVKD. CDR3 in amino acids: CAISEYGQGQSPLHF. The CDR3, as DNA: TGTGCCATCAGTGAGTATGGACAGGGCCAATCACCCCTCCACTTT.

The V and J genes are TRBV4-1 and TRBJ1-1; tentative D call: TRBD1 (5 bases). V dropped 3 bases and J dropped 0 bases, with 14 bases sitting between them. Germline CDR1 MGHRA, CDR2 YSYEKL. CDR3 length: 16 residues. In DNA form, the CDR3 reads TGCGCCAGCAGCCAGACGACAGCGGATATGAACACTGAAGCTTTCTTT. It translates to CASSQTTADMNTEAFF.

V gene TRBV4-2 combines with J gene TRBJ2-7, with a possible D match to TRBD2 (5 bases). Trimming stripped 1 base from V and 4 bases from J, with 14 bases between. This CDR3 is 15 amino acids long. The germline gives CDR1 LGHNA, CDR2 YNFKEQ. This CDR3 is CASSQARDGLYEQYF. The CDR3 DNA sequence: TGTGCCAGCAGCCAAGCCCGAGACGGACTGTACGAGCAGTACTTC.